A selection of T cell receptor beta chains follows, all from one sample in a study of blood T cell repertoires in COVID-19. Profiling relied on immunoSEQ multiplex PCR, and the TCRdb table lists in-frame clones only, not all of them. This sample yields roughly 260,000 clones, of which 70% to 90% are seen a single time; 2% to 3% belongs to the top ten. Material for sequencing was peripheral blood. All receptors come from a woman aged 50 to 65 with acute or convalescent COVID-19. Each CDR3 is given with its conserved first and last residue. D genes are given only for firm matches. Not all rows give a size; the values are once, few, many and, for expanded clones, a class.

len | abundance | j_gene | v_gene | d_gene | CDR3nt | CDR3aa
17 | . | TRBJ2-1 | TRBV5-1 | TRBD2 | TGCGCCAGCAGCTTGGAATTTAGCGGGAGGAAGAACAATGAGCAGTTCTTC | CASSLEFSGRKNNEQFF
21 | . | TRBJ1-5 | TRBV18 | TRBD1 | TGTGCCAGCTCACCACCGAGGGCCTCCGGGACAGGGGTTTTCTGGAATCAGCCCCAGCATTTT | CASSPPRASGTGVFWNQPQHF
13 | once | TRBJ2-3 | TRBV27 | TRBD1 | TGTGCCAGCCGCGGACAGGGCACAGATACGCAGTATTTT | CASRGQGTDTQYF
15 | . | TRBJ1-1 | TRBV11-2 | TRBD1 | TGTGCCAGCAGCTCCTGGACAGGGTTGGACACTGAAGCTTTCTTT | CASSSWTGLDTEAFF
15 | . | TRBJ2-1 | TRBV28 | TRBD2 | TGTGCCAGCAGTTTAATTTCTAGCGGAGACAATGAGCAGTTCTTC | CASSLISSGDNEQFF
12 | once | TRBJ1-6 | TRBV11-2 | . | TGTGCCAGCAGCTTATCTTTTTCACCCCTCCACTTT | CASSLSFSPLHF
16 | . | TRBJ2-1 | TRBV3-1/TRBV3-2 | TRBD2 | TGTGCCAGCAGCTACGGACTAGCGGATACCTACAATGAGCAGTTCTTC | CASSYGLADTYNEQFF
15 | . | TRBJ2-1 | TRBV6-6 | TRBD2 | TGTGCCAGCAGAGGACTAGCGGGAAACTACAATGAGCAGTTCTTC | CASRGLAGNYNEQFF
14 | . | TRBJ1-2 | TRBV7-3 | TRBD1 | TGTGCCAGCAGCTTAACCCCAGGGGGCTATGGCTACACCTTC | CASSLTPGGYGYTF
13 | . | TRBJ1-5 | TRBV24-1 | . | TGTGCCACCAGTGATTTCGAGAATCAGCCCCAGCATTTT | CATSDFENQPQHF
16 | . | TRBJ2-3 | TRBV3-1/TRBV3-2 | TRBD2 | TGTGCCAGCAGCCAAGTTTGGCGGGAGTCCCCAGATACGCAGTATTTT | CASSQVWRESPDTQYF
15 | . | TRBJ1-1 | TRBV5-1 | TRBD1 | TGCGCCAGCAGCTTGGCCGCGACAGGGGGCACTGAAGCTTTCTTT | CASSLAATGGTEAFF
13 | . | TRBJ2-2 | TRBV6-1 | . | TGTGCCAGCAGTGAACAGGGGGGCGGGGAGCTGTTTTTT | CASSEQGGGELFF
16 | . | TRBJ2-7 | TRBV5-4 | TRBD2 | TGTGCCAGCAGCCTAAGGTCCGGGCGGGAGGTCTACGAGCAGTACTTC | CASSLRSGREVYEQYF
15 | . | TRBJ1-5 | TRBV7-2 | TRBD1 | TGTGCCAGCAGCTTAAGGACAGGGGGCGTTCAGCCCCAGCATTTT | CASSLRTGGVQPQHF
16 | once | TRBJ1-2 | TRBV24-1 | TRBD1 | TGTGCCACCAGTGACCCGGACAGGGGCCAGAACTATGGCTACACCTTC | CATSDPDRGQNYGYTF
16 | . | TRBJ2-1 | TRBV18 | TRBD2 | TGTGCCAGCTCACCAACGGGAGGGTACAGCGACACTGAGCAGTTCTTC | CASSPTGGYSDTEQFF
13 | few | TRBJ2-7 | TRBV28 | TRBD2 | TGTGCCAGCAGTTTAACTAGCGGGACCGAGCAGTACTTC | CASSLTSGTEQYF
15 | . | TRBJ2-1 | TRBV6-5 | . | TGTGCCAGCAGTCCGACAGGGGCTAGCGGCCTAGGGCAGTTCTTC | CASSPTGASGLGQFF
14 | . | TRBJ1-5 | TRBV20-1 | . | TGCAGTGCTAGTTCGGGGGGGATGGGCCAGCCCCAGCATTTT | CSASSGGMGQPQHF
13 | few | TRBJ1-5 | TRBV24-1 | . | TGTGCCACCAGTGAAGCCCGGGGTCAGCCCCAGCATTTT | CATSEARGQPQHF
13 | . | TRBJ1-5 | TRBV6-5 | . | TGTGCCAGCAGGGATGAGACAGCGCGGCCCCAGCATTTT | CASRDETARPQHF
15 | . | TRBJ1-4 | TRBV6-6 | TRBD1 | TGTGCCAGCAGTTGGGACAGCGCAACTAATGAAAAACTGTTTTTT | CASSWDSATNEKLFF
13 | . | TRBJ1-1 | TRBV3-1/TRBV3-2 | . | TGTGCCAGCAGCCAGCAGGGGCAAACTGAAGCTTTCTTT | CASSQQGQTEAFF
16 | once | TRBJ2-1 | TRBV29-1 | TRBD1 | TGCAGCGTTGAAGAAGGGACAGGGGGCTCCTACAATGAGCAGTTCTTC | CSVEEGTGGSYNEQFF
17 | . | TRBJ2-1 | TRBV19 | TRBD2 | TGTGCCAGTAGTGGGCTAGCGGGGGGGAGCTCCTACAATGAGCAGTTCTTC | CASSGLAGGSSYNEQFF
15 | once | TRBJ2-1 | TRBV10-3 | . | TGTGCCATCATGAGGGCAGGGCCGCGGGGTAATGAGCAGTTCTTC | CAIMRAGPRGNEQFF
13 | . | TRBJ2-7 | TRBV9 | . | TGTGCCAGCAGCGTAGCCCCTCGCCGGGAGCAGTACTTC | CASSVAPRREQYF
13 | . | TRBJ2-7 | TRBV20-1 | . | TGCAGTGCTAGTGGCAGGGGAGTCTACGAGCAGTACTTC | CSASGRGVYEQYF
13 | once | TRBJ2-1 | TRBV18 | . | TGTGCCAGCTCACCACGAGAATACAATGAGCAGTTCTTC | CASSPREYNEQFF
17 | few | TRBJ2-4 | TRBV28 | TRBD1 | TGTGCCAGCAGTTTTCTTCAGACAGGGGAAGCCAAAAACATTCAGTACTTC | CASSFLQTGEAKNIQYF
15 | . | TRBJ1-2 | TRBV24-1 | TRBD1 | TGTGCCACCAGTGATGTTACCGGGACAGGGGATGGCTACACCTTC | CATSDVTGTGDGYTF
17 | few | TRBJ2-3 | TRBV27 | . | TGTGCCAGCAGTTTACTGTCCCAGACTGCCCGCACAGATACGCAGTATTTT | CASSLLSQTARTDTQYF
19 | . | TRBJ1-3 | TRBV21-1 | . | TGTGCCAGCAGCCGGTCTGGGGGCAAGGGTCCATTCTCTGGAAACACCATATATTTT | CASSRSGGKGPFSGNTIYF
13 | . | TRBJ2-1 | TRBV9 | . | TGTGCCAGCAGCGTAGGTACGTTTGGCGAGCAGTTCTTC | CASSVGTFGEQFF
18 | . | TRBJ2-7 | TRBV19 | TRBD1 | TGTGCCAGTAGTATAGCCGCGACAGGGACGGGCAGCTCCTACGAGCAGTACTTC | CASSIAATGTGSSYEQYF
12 | few | TRBJ2-3 | TRBV4-2 | TRBD2 | TGTGCCAGCAGCCCCGGGACTAATACGCAGTATTTT | CASSPGTNTQYF
13 | . | TRBJ2-7 | TRBV29-1 | TRBD1 | TGCAGCGTTGTTGCAGGGGGATTGCACGAGCAGTACTTC | CSVVAGGLHEQYF
15 | . | TRBJ2-5 | TRBV5-1 | TRBD2 | TGCGCCAGCAAGACTAGCGGGAGAGTAGCAGAGACCCAGTACTTC | CASKTSGRVAETQYF
17 | . | TRBJ1-2 | TRBV28 | TRBD1 | TGTGCCAGCAGTGTTCCGGGACAGGCCCTATTCGTTTATGGCTACACCTTC | CASSVPGQALFVYGYTF
15 | . | TRBJ2-7 | TRBV10-3 | TRBD1 | TGTGCCATCAGTCGGGACAGGGACTCTCCCTACGAGCAGTACTTC | CAISRDRDSPYEQYF
12 | . | TRBJ2-7 | TRBV9 | TRBD1 | TGTGCCAGCGGACAGGGGTCCCACGAGCAGTACTTC | CASGQGSHEQYF
14 | . | TRBJ1-2 | TRBV5-6 | TRBD1 | TGTGCCAGCAGTGGACAGGGGAAGAACTATGGCTACACCTTC | CASSGQGKNYGYTF
15 | . | TRBJ2-3 | TRBV28 | TRBD1 | TGTGCCAGCAGGACAGGGGGCTTGCGCACAGATACGCAGTATTTT | CASRTGGLRTDTQYF
16 | . | TRBJ2-3 | TRBV5-1 | TRBD1 | TGCGCCAGCAGCCTGTCGGGACAGGGGGTCCAGGATACGCAGTATTTT | CASSLSGQGVQDTQYF
12 | . | TRBJ1-4 | TRBV25-1 | . | TGTGCCAGCAGTGAAGGGCGGGGGAAACTGTTTTTT | CASSEGRGKLFF
13 | . | TRBJ1-2 | TRBV6-5 | . | TGTGCCAGCAGCCTGACAGGCAACTATGGCTACACCTTC | CASSLTGNYGYTF
13 | . | TRBJ2-1 | TRBV5-1 | . | TGCGCCAGCAGCTTGGGGAGGGCGAATGAGCAGTTCTTC | CASSLGRANEQFF
12 | . | TRBJ1-2 | TRBV29-1 | . | TGCAGCGCCGGATGGCAGGGTGAACACTACACCTTC | CSAGWQGEHYTF
15 | . | TRBJ2-7 | TRBV27 | . | TGTGCCAGCAGTACGTCTAGTGTTACCGCCTACGAGCAGTACTTC | CASSTSSVTAYEQYF
13 | . | TRBJ2-1 | TRBV20-1 | TRBD1 | TGCAGTGCTAGTTGGACAGGTTACAATGAGCAGTTCTTC | CSASWTGYNEQFF
13 | . | TRBJ1-6 | TRBV7-3 | . | TGTGCCAGCAGCCCCCGGGGGTCGTCACCCCTCCACTTT | CASSPRGSSPLHF
14 | . | TRBJ2-7 | TRBV4-3 | . | TGCGCCAGCAGCCAAGGAAGGGGTGGGTACGAGCAGTACTTC | CASSQGRGGYEQYF
11 | . | TRBJ2-1 | TRBV20-1 | . | TGCAGTGCTAGCCCATACAATGAGCAGTTCTTC | CSASPYNEQFF
15 | once | TRBJ2-5 | TRBV15 | . | TGTGCCACCAGCAGAGATCATTTGGCAGAAGAGACCCAGTACTTC | CATSRDHLAEETQYF
15 | . | TRBJ2-5 | TRBV10-2 | TRBD2 | TGCGCCAGCAGAGACATAGCGGGAGTGGGAGAGACCCAGTACTTC | CASRDIAGVGETQYF
14 | . | TRBJ2-1 | TRBV28 | . | TGTGCCAGCCAACTAGCCGGGTTAAACAATGAGCAGTTCTTC | CASQLAGLNNEQFF
15 | . | TRBJ2-7 | TRBV5-4 | . | TGTGCCAGCAGCTGGGACTTGACTGGGTCCTACGAGCAGTACTTC | CASSWDLTGSYEQYF
17 | . | TRBJ1-1 | TRBV19 | . | TGTGCCAGTAGTATGGGTGTCGGGGGGCTCATGAACACTGAAGCTTTCTTT | CASSMGVGGLMNTEAFF